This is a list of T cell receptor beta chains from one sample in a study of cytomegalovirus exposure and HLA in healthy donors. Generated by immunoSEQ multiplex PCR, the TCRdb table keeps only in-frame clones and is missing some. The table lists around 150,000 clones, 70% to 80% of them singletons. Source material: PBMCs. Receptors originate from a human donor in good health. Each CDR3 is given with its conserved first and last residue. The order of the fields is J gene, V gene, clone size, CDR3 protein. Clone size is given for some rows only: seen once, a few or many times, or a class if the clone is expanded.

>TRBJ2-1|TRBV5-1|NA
CASSWLTSGHNEQFF
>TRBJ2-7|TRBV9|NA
CASSVTVTSYEQYF
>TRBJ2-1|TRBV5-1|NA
CASSFDSSNEQFF
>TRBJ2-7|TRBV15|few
CATSTPTGRSYEQYF
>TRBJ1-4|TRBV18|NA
CASSPSSRSTNEKLFF
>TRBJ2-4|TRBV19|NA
CASSITVGDSLVNIQYF
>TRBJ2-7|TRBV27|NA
CASRPGGQLGYEQYF
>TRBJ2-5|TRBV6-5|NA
CASSYGGGQQETQYF
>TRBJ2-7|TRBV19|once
CASKGAGTKGYEQYF
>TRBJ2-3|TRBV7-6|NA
CASSLAGGWTDTQYF
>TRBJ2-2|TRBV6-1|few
CASSMGQGKWELFF
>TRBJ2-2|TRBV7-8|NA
CASSFFSDRGIADTGELFF
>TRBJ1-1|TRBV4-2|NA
CASSQDRDRDTEAFF
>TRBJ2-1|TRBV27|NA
CASSLAGGVWFQFF
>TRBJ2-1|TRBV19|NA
CASTVSLVANEQFF
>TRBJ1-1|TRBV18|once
CASSRTANTEAFF